This T cell receptor beta chain was recorded in a study of beta chain features in type 1 diabetes. V dropped 5 bases and J dropped 3 bases, with 8 bases sitting between them. This CDR3 is 13 amino acids long. The germline gives CDR1 MNHEY, CDR2 SMNVEV (reference sequence). Study findings and constraints: A moderate, significant TCRB CDR3 shortening appeared in type 1 diabetes across four CD4+ subsets. Patients with type 1 diabetes showed fewer VDJ junction insertions and more deletions.

Reverse transcribing all isolated RNA meant expressed TCRB transcripts were sequenced. Sequencing was performed with immunoSEQ multiplex PCR; in TCRdb, only in-frame clones are kept and a portion is missing. The sample holds roughly 140,000 clones, about 9.3% seen once. Concerning this clone itself: Its antigen is unidentified.

V and J are TRBV27 and TRBJ2-1, with D unclear. The TCR was taken from a man aged 25-45 years with type 1 diabetes. The sample comprised central memory CD4+ T cells from blood. CDR3 protein: CASSGLGYNEQFF. CDR3 bases: TGTGCCAGCAGTGGTCTAGGCTACAATGAGCAGTTCTTC.